This T cell receptor beta chain was observed in a study of T-cell memory formation after mild COVID-19. Study-level results: Chiefly within CM and EM were the contracting CD4+ clones; CD8+ ones were within EMRA.

This CDR3 is 13 amino acids long. Looked up from germline, CDR1 is SGHTA and CDR2 is FQGTGA. V was trimmed by 3 bases and J by 5 bases, leaving 10 bases between them. The 5'RACE method, run with constant-segment primers, produced TCR alpha and TCR beta cDNA libraries (carrying sample barcodes and UMIs). TCRdb reprocessed the 5' RACE reads with MiXCR, giving one entry per CDR3 protein. The sample has under 450,000 distinct CDR3 sequences, under 25% seen once. On this clonotype: The antigen is unknown.

The V call is TRBV7-3, the J call TRBJ1-2; D possibly corresponds to TRBD1 (5 bases). The receptor was derived from an adult woman who had mild COVID-19 (a few samples of this study predate the infection). Cell type and time point are not known. Sequenced: PBMCs or a T cell subset sorted from them (not recorded which). The CDR3, as DNA: TGTGCCAGCAGCTTGATGCAGGGTTATGGCTACACCTTC. It yields the protein CASSLMQGYGYTF. Full variable domain (missing parts from reference TRBV7-3 and TRBJ1-2): GAGVSQTPSNKVTEKGKYVELRCDPISGHTALYWYRQSLGQGPEFLIYFQGTGAADDSGLPNDRFFAVRPEGSVSTLKIQRTERGDSAVYLCASSLMQGYGYTFGSGTRLTVV.